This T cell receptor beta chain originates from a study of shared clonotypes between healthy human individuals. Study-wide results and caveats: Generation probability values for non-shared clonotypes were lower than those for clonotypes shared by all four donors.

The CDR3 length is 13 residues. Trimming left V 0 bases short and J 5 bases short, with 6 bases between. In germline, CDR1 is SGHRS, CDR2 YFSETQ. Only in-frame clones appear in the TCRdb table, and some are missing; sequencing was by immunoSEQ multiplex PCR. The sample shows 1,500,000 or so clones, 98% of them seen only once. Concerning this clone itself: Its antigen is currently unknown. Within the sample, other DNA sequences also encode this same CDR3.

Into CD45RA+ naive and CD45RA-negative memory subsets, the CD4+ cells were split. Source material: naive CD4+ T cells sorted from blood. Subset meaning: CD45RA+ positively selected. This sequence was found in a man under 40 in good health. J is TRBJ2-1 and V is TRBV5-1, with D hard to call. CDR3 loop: CASSLASDNEQFF. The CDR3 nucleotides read TGCGCCAGCAGCTTGGCCTCTGACAATGAGCAGTTCTTC.